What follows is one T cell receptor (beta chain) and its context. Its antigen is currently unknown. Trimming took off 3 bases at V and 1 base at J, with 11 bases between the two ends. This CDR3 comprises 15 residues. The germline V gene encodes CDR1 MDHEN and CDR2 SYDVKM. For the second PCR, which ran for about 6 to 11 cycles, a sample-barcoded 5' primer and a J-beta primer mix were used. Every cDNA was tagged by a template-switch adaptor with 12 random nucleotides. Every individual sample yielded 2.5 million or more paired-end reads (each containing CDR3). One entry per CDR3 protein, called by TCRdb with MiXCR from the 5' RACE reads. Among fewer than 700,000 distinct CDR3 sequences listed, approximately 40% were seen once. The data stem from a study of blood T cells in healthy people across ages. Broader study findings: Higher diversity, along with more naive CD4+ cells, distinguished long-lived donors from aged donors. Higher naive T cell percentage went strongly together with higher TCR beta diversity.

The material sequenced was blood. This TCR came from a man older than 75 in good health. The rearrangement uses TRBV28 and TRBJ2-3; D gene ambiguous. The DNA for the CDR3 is TGTGCCAGCAGTTTCTCTCGGGTGGGCACAGATACGCAGTATTTT. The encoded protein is CASSFSRVGTDTQYF.